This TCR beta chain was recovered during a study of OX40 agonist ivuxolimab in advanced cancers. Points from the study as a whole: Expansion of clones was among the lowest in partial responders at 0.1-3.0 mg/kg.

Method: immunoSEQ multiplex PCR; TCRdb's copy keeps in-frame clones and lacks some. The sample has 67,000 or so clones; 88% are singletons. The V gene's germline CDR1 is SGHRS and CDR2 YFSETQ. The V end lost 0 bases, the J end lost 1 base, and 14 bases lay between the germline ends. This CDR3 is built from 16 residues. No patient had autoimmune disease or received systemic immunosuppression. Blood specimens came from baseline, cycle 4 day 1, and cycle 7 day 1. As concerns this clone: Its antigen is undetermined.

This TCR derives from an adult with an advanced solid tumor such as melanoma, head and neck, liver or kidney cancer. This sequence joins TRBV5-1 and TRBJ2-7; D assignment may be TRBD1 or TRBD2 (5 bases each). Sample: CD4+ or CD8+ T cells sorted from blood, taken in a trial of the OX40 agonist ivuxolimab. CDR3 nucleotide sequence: TGCGCCAGCAGCTTGGGAGGGGCCTACCCATCCTACGAGCAGTACTTC. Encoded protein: CASSLGGAYPSYEQYF. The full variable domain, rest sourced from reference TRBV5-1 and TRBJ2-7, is KAGVTQTPRYLIKTRGQQVTLSCSPISGHRSVSWYQQTPGQGLQFLFEYFSETQRNKGNFPGRFSGRQFSNSRSEMNVSTLELGDSALYLCASSLGGAYPSYEQYFGPGTRLTVT.